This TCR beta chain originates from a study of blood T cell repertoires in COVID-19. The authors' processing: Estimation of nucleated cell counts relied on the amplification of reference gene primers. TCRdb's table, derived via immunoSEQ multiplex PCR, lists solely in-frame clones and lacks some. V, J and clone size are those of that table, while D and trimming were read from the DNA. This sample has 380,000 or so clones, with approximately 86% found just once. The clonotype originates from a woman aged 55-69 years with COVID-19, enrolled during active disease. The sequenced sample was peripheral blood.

CDR3 bases: TGTGCCAGCAGCCCCCCCCAAGGGACAGCTAACTATGGCTACACCTTC. It translates to CASSPPQGTANYGYTF. J is TRBJ1-2 and V is TRBV7-2; TRBD1 agrees at 7 bases. The CDR3 extends over 16 amino acids. Per the germline V gene, CDR1 is SGHTA and CDR2 is FQGNSA. Germline trimming cut 5 bases from V and 0 bases from J; bases unmatched to any gene: 9.